There are a few counts of the clone carrying this T cell receptor (beta chain). As yet, its antigen is unknown. These data are taken from a study of CD8 T cells in ankylosing spondylitis. Study results and limitations: Reported data indicate significant enrichment of disease-linked clones within matched ankylosing spondylitis synovial fluid. There were earlier reports of some motif variants in reactive arthritis synovial fluid and blood. Within peripheral blood, clones linked to disease were CD8+ and relatively rare.

Trimming removed 1 base from V and 6 bases from J; junction bases left unmatched: 16. The length of the CDR3 is 19 residues. Germline assignment: CDR1 MGHRA and CDR2 YSYEKL. Libraries of TCR beta came from quantitative 5'-RACE with molecular barcodes. TCRdb independently ran MiXCR on the 5' RACE reads; one entry per CDR3 protein. The table includes 350,000 or so distinct CDR3 sequences, approximately 15% detected once. Sequencing input: blood, either unsorted or a sorted T cell fraction (not recorded which). The rearrangement links TRBV4-1 to TRBJ2-2; 8 bases fit TRBD2. This receptor was obtained from a male donor with ankylosing spondylitis or in good health (not recorded which). The CDR3 nucleotides are TGCGCCAGCAGCCAAGCGGGCGCGGGAGGCAAGGTTTTGTCCGGGGAGCTGTTTTTT. Its translation: CASSQAGAGGKVLSGELFF.